This TCR beta chain comes out of a study of blood T cell repertoires in COVID-19. The overall study: Nucleic acid was either cDNA or gDNA, and it came from T cells, B-cell-depleted T cells, or PBMCs.

As processed by the authors: Using reference gene primer amplification, nucleated cell counts were estimated. TCRdb's copy holds only in-frame clones and misses some; the assay was immunoSEQ multiplex PCR. V, J and clone size are taken as reported in that table, and D and trimming were inferred from the DNA itself. Found here are 200,000 to 250,000 clones, 75% to 85% of them singletons; the top ten hold 6% to 8%. The CDR3 is 12 residues long. V lost 4 bases to trimming and J lost 3 bases, with 7 bases between them. The germline V gene has CDR1 LGHDT and CDR2 YNNKEL (reference sequence). Enrolment of Seattle patients took place during active infection, and they were followed longitudinally.

Material for sequencing was peripheral blood. This chain links TRBV3-1 (or the pseudogene TRBV3-2) with TRBJ2-7, with D possibly matching TRBD2 (5 bases). This clonotype originated in a woman older than 75 with COVID-19, enrolled during active disease. The CDR3, as DNA: TGTGCCAGCAGCCTCGGGGTCTACGAGCAGTACTTC. Its protein is CASSLGVYEQYF.